These 32 T cell receptor beta chains were all obtained from the same sample, sequenced in a study of identical twins. TCRdb called the 5' RACE reads again in MiXCR, with one record for every CDR3 protein. The sample includes more than 1.5 million distinct CDR3 sequences, around 29% of them seen just once. Sequencing used cord blood. These receptor sequences come from a newborn girl in good health.

This clonotype showed up many times. The J gene is TRBJ2-3, the V gene TRBV7-2; 10 bases fit TRBD2. Germline V gene data show CDR1 as SGHTA and CDR2 as FQGNSA. J gave up 6 bases and V 5 bases, and 8 bases lay outside the gene matches. The CDR3 length is 15 residues. In nucleotides, the CDR3 is TGTGCCAGCAGCCTTTCTAGCGGGAGTTTCGATACGCAGTATTTT. Amino acids: CASSLSSGSFDTQYF.

There are a few counts of this clonotype. The genes are TRBV2 and TRBJ2-5; TRBD2 might be the D (5 bases). Looked up from germline, CDR1 is SNHLY and CDR2 is FYNNEI. V lost 3 bases, J lost 7 bases, and 24 bases lay in between. The CDR3 is 17 amino acids. CDR3 region: CASSESQTLGRRRTQYF. The DNA of the CDR3 is TGTGCCAGCAGTGAGTCGCAAACGTTGGGGAGAAGGAGGACCCAGTACTTC.

This clonotype appeared a few times. In DNA, the CDR3 is TGTGCCAGCAGCCGCCAAACCGGGACTAGCGGGGCCGAGCAGTACTTC. It is translated as CASSRQTGTSGAEQYF. The chain links TRBV4-2 to TRBJ2-7; TRBD2 matches 13 bases. CDR3 size: 16 residues. V shed 4 bases and J 6 bases; nucleotides not matched to a gene: 9. Germline V lookup: CDR1 LGHNA, CDR2 YNFKEQ.

A remark on this clonotype: The missing conserved phenylalanine or tryptophan at the end of this CDR3 makes a read error likely. The rearrangement links TRBV25-1 to TRBJ1-2, with D possibly being TRBD1 (6 bases). The germline V gene has CDR1 MGHDK and CDR2 SYGVNS. Trimming took off 5 bases at V and 2 bases at J, with 15 bases between the two ends. The CDR3 is 15 residues long. CDR3 DNA: TGTGCCAGCAGTCCCCCCGGGACAAAAAACTATGGCTACACCTTA. The encoded protein is CASSPPGTKNYGYTL.

The chain is built from TRBV7-2 and TRBJ2-2; D remains ambiguous. V was clipped by 8 bases and J by 4 bases, with 11 bases between them. From germline, CDR1 is SGHTA and CDR2 FQGNSA. The length of the CDR3 is 13 residues. The CDR3 bases are TGTGCCAGCCGGGCCCTTGTCACCGGGGAGCTGTTTTTT. It codes for CASRALVTGELFF.

In regard to this clonotype: At one boundary the junction diverges from the germline segment, which might be a read error. J is TRBJ2-1 and V is TRBV5-1; perhaps TRBD2 as D (6 bases). Germline assignment: CDR1 SGHRS and CDR2 YFSETQ. The CDR3 length is 14 residues. The CDR3 loop is CASSRGLSYSEQFF. Written as DNA, the CDR3 is TGCGCCAGCAGCCGTGGACTATCCTACAGTGAGCAGTTCTTC.

The CDR3 here is CASSSNRERNTIYF. CDR3 nucleotides: TGTGCCAGCAGCTCGAACAGGGAAAGAAACACCATATATTTT. The chain uses TRBV11-2 and TRBJ1-3, with D possibly being TRBD1 (6 bases). In germline, CDR1 is SGHAT, CDR2 FQNNGV. V lost 4 bases, J lost 5 bases, and 12 bases lay in between. CDR3 length: 14 residues. The full variable domain, completed using reference TRBV11-2 and TRBJ1-3, is EAGVAQSPRYKIIEKRQSVAFWCNPISGHATLYWYQQILGQGPKLLIQFQNNGVVDDSQLPKDRFSAERLKGVDSTLKIQPAKLEDSAVYLCASSSNRERNTIYFGEGSWLTVV.

This clonotype showed up just a few times. The chain combines TRBV20-1 with TRBJ2-7; TRBD2 aligns across 10 bases. The CDR3 has 14 amino acids. Per the germline V gene, CDR1 is DFQATT and CDR2 is SNEGSKA (reference sequence). The V gene end was trimmed by 5 bases and the J gene end by 1 base; junction bases not matched to a gene: 5. This CDR3 is CSALTSGVSYEQYF. CDR3 nucleotides: TGCAGTGCTCTAACTAGCGGGGTTTCCTACGAGCAGTACTTC.

CDR3 in amino acids: CSAPQRGLRTDTQYF. DNA for the CDR3: TGCAGTGCCCCACAGCGGGGGTTACGCACAGATACGCAGTATTTT. The chain links TRBV20-1 to TRBJ2-3; 8 bases are shared with TRBD2. V shed 6 bases, J shed 1 base, and the junction held 9 bases outside the gene matches. In germline, CDR1 is DFQATT, CDR2 SNEGSKA (reference sequence). The CDR3 has 15 residues.

The sample holds many counts of this clonotype. The chain uses TRBV7-9 and TRBJ2-3, with 9 nucleotides matching TRBD1. Germline V CDR1 and CDR2: SEHNR, FQNEAQ (reference sequence). The CDR3 totals 15 residues. J was trimmed by 3 bases and V by 2 bases; bases with no gene match: 3. CDR3 residues: CASSLSGQGTDTQYF. DNA for the CDR3: TGTGCCAGCAGCTTATCGGGACAGGGAACAGATACGCAGTATTTT.

This chain joins TRBV28 and TRBJ2-5; TRBD2 matches 13 bases. The CDR3 has 16 residues. The trim removed 7 bases at V and 11 bases at J, leaving 16 bases unmatched. CDR1 and CDR2 (germline): MDHEN, SYDVKM. CDR3 amino acids: CASTPSGTSGIYGQYF. The CDR3, as DNA: TGTGCCAGCACCCCGTCCGGGACTAGCGGGATATACGGGCAGTACTTC.

The chain carries TRBV13 and TRBJ2-7; perhaps D is TRBD1 or TRBD2 (5 bases each). Germline values: CDR1 PRHDT, CDR2 FYEKMQ (reference sequence). Trimming pared 5 bases from V and 6 bases from J, leaving 17 bases between. This CDR3 region has 14 residues. The DNA for the CDR3 is TGTGCCAGCAGCCCCACGGGACCGAAGGGCGAGCAGTACTTC. Encoded protein: CASSPTGPKGEQYF.

This clonotype occurred a few times. The chain uses TRBV12-3 or TRBV12-4 and TRBJ2-2; D unresolved. Trimming cost V 3 bases and J 1 base, with 9 bases left between them. The length of the CDR3 is 15 residues. CDR3 protein: CASSFGQWNTGELFF. As DNA, the CDR3 is TGTGCCAGCAGTTTCGGGCAGTGGAACACCGGGGAGCTGTTTTTT.

This clonotype showed up just a few times. The V gene is TRBV9, the J gene TRBJ2-7, with TRBD2 identical over 8 bases. Trimming cost V 0 bases and J 5 bases; bases outside gene matches: 13. The CDR3 has 17 amino acids. The germline gives CDR1 SGDLS, CDR2 YYNGEE. The CDR3 bases are TGTGCCAGCAGCGTAGAGATTCGGGGCGGGAGGATGAACGAGCAGTACTTC. It yields the protein CASSVEIRGGRMNEQYF.

The J gene is TRBJ2-3, the V gene TRBV14; 7 bases agree with TRBD2. After removal of 1 base from V and 1 base from J, the junction contained 8 bases not matched to a gene. CDR1 and CDR2 from the germline V gene are SGHDN and FVKESK. This CDR3 contains 17 residues. The chain's CDR3 is CASSQASGQVRTDTQYF. DNA of the CDR3: TGTGCCAGCAGCCAAGCTAGCGGTCAGGTCCGCACAGATACGCAGTATTTT.

This chain connects TRBV20-1 to TRBJ1-4; D is uncertain. CDR1 and CDR2 (germline): DFQATT, SNEGSKA (reference sequence). The CDR3 is 13 residues long. V was clipped by 3 bases and J by 10 bases, with 15 bases between them. CDR3 DNA: TGCAGTGCTAGCCGAGCGCGAACGGGAAAACTGTTTTTT. It codes for CSASRARTGKLFF.

This clonotype was seen only a few times. The chain employs TRBV21-1 and TRBJ2-3. TRBV21-1 represents a pseudogene. The CDR3 covers 16 residues. CDR3 sequence reads: CASSKVCGTSTDTQYF. The CDR3 DNA is TGTGCCAGCAGCAAAGTCTGCGGCACTAGCACAGATACGCAGTATTTT.

J is TRBJ1-4 and V is TRBV20-1; D is uncertain. Trimming stripped 2 bases from V and 0 bases from J, with 10 bases between. The CDR3 is 15 residues long. Germline V gene sequence: CDR1 DFQATT, CDR2 SNEGSKA (reference sequence). The DNA for the CDR3 is TGCAGTGCTAGACGTAGGAGGTCAACTAATGAAAAACTGTTTTTT. Encoded protein: CSARRRRSTNEKLFF.

This sequence joins TRBV6-6 and TRBJ1-4; D not certain. With 4 bases removed from V and 5 bases from J, the gap between germline ends came to 5 bases. CDR1 MNHNY and CDR2 SVGAGI come from the germline V gene (reference sequence). The CDR3 sequence is 12 residues long. The CDR3 loop reads CASSSVNEKLFF. DNA for the CDR3: TGTGCCAGCAGTTCCGTCAATGAAAAACTGTTTTTT.

The rearrangement uses TRBV4-1 and TRBJ2-4; maybe TRBD1 (6 bases). Matching the DNA end better, TRBJ2-7 makes the J call doubtful. Germline V gene data show CDR1 as MGHRA and CDR2 as YSYEKL. The CDR3 extends over 13 amino acids. The CDR3 DNA sequence: TGCGCCAGCAGCATAGAGGGGGTGAACGAGCAGTACTTC. This gives the protein CASSIEGVNEQYF.

The genes are TRBV4-1 and TRBJ2-3, with TRBD1 matching over 7 bases. The ends lost 1 base at V and 3 bases at J; junction bases unmatched: 7. From germline, CDR1 is MGHRA and CDR2 YSYEKL. The CDR3 is 16 amino acids. The CDR3 loop reads CASSQGAWTGTDTQYF. Written as DNA, the CDR3 is TGCGCCAGCAGCCAAGGTGCCTGGACAGGTACAGATACGCAGTATTTT.

This clonotype was observed a single time. The chain links TRBV28 to TRBJ1-5; the match to TRBD1 covers 7 bases. The CDR3 is 15 residues long. Germline lookup yields CDR1 MDHEN and CDR2 SYDVKM. V lost 5 bases to trimming and J lost 3 bases; unmatched junction nucleotides: 7. CDR3 sequence (DNA): TGTGCCAGCAGTGCGGGACAGTGGATCAATCAGCCCCAGCATTTT. As protein: CASSAGQWINQPQHF. Using reference TRBV28 and TRBJ1-5 for the parts outside the CDR3, the full variable domain is DVKVTQSSRYLVKRTGEKVFLECVQDMDHENMFWYRQDPGLGLRLIYFSYDVKMKEKGDIPEGYSVSREKKERFSLILESASTNQTSMYLCASSAGQWINQPQHFGDGTRLSIL.

This clonotype was picked up many times. V is TRBV25-1 and J is TRBJ2-5, with D uncertain. The germline gives CDR1 MGHDK, CDR2 SYGVNS. Trimming took off 0 bases at V and 8 bases at J, with 10 bases between the two ends. This CDR3 spans 13 amino acids. The CDR3 sequence is CASSEYRWATQYF. The DNA of the CDR3 is TGTGCCAGCAGTGAATATCGGTGGGCAACCCAGTACTTC.

This rearrangement joins TRBV20-1 to TRBJ2-7; 8 bases are shared with TRBD2. CDR3 size: 14 residues. Trimming at V came to 6 bases and at J to 0 bases, leaving 7 bases not matched to a gene. From germline, CDR1 is DFQATT and CDR2 SNEGSKA (reference sequence). The chain's CDR3 is CSAGRDRSSYEQYF. The CDR3 DNA is TGCAGTGCCGGGAGGGATCGGTCCTCCTACGAGCAGTACTTC.

This clonotype was found a few times. The chain joins TRBV27 to TRBJ2-6; 9 bases agree with TRBD2. This CDR3 comprises 18 residues. The ends lost 0 bases at V and 1 base at J; junction bases unmatched: 4. Per germline, CDR1 MNHEY and CDR2 SMNVEV (reference sequence). CDR3 protein: CASSLSLAGVSGANVLTF. In DNA form, the CDR3 reads TGTGCCAGCAGTTTATCTTTAGCGGGAGTTTCTGGGGCCAACGTCCTGACTTTC.

This clonotype was seen a few times. The gene calls are TRBV7-9 and TRBJ1-1, with 7 bases lining up with TRBD1. V trimming: 5 bases; J trimming: 3 bases; junction bases outside the gene matches: 6. This CDR3 is 14 amino acids long. Per the germline V gene, CDR1 is SEHNR and CDR2 is FQNEAQ (reference sequence). The CDR3 reads CASSPKGADTEAFF. DNA for the CDR3: TGTGCCAGCAGCCCAAAGGGGGCCGACACTGAAGCTTTCTTT. Full variable domain (missing parts from reference TRBV7-9 and TRBJ1-1): DTGVSQNPRHKITKRGQNVTFRCDPISEHNRLYWYRQTLGQGPEFLTYFQNEAQLEKSRLLSDRFSAERPKGSFSTLEIQRTEQGDSAMYLCASSPKGADTEAFFGQGTRLTVV.

V gene TRBV27 combines with J gene TRBJ1-2, with D hard to call. Trimming stripped 3 bases from V and 11 bases from J, with 16 bases between. CDR3 length: 13 amino acids. Germline V gene sequence: CDR1 MNHEY, CDR2 SMNVEV (reference sequence). CDR3 nucleotide sequence: TGTGCCAGCAGTTTTTCATGGGAAAGGGAGTACACCTTC. This codes for CASSFSWEREYTF.

In its sample, this clonotype was seen a few times. This chain links TRBV5-1 with TRBJ1-1, with 7 bases identical to TRBD1. In germline, CDR1 is SGHRS, CDR2 YFSETQ. V lost 3 bases, J lost 6 bases, and 8 bases stayed unmatched. The CDR3 runs to 14 residues. CDR3 sequence (DNA): TGCGCCAGCAGCTGGGACAGAGGGATTGCTGAAGCTTTCTTT. It encodes CASSWDRGIAEAFF.

This clonotype appeared a few times. The chain uses TRBV6-1 and TRBJ2-1; maybe TRBD2 (7 bases). This CDR3 has 13 residues. V lost 7 bases and J lost 7, with 14 bases in between. CDR1 is MNHNS, CDR2 SASEGT, per germline. The CDR3 DNA is TGTGCCAGCATCCTAGGGGGGGTAAATGAGCAGTTCTTC. It yields the protein CASILGGVNEQFF.

This clonotype has just a few counts. The V and J genes are TRBV5-1 and TRBJ1-2; no definite D call. Trimming pared 5 bases from V and 2 bases from J, leaving 19 bases between. This CDR3 comprises 16 residues. Germline assignment: CDR1 SGHRS and CDR2 YFSETQ. CDR3 nucleotides: TGCGCCAGCAGTCCTAAAGGCGGCCACCCAAACTATGGCTACACCTTC. Translated: CASSPKGGHPNYGYTF. Filled out from reference TRBV5-1 and TRBJ1-2, the complete variable domain reads KAGVTQTPRYLIKTRGQQVTLSCSPISGHRSVSWYQQTPGQGLQFLFEYFSETQRNKGNFPGRFSGRQFSNSRSEMNVSTLELGDSALYLCASSPKGGHPNYGYTFGSGTRLTVV.

With respect to this clonotype: Since a much larger clone is just one base distant, this may be a read error. The V call is TRBV28, the J call TRBJ2-1; a weak D match, TRBD2 (6 bases). The CDR3 covers 14 residues. CDR1 is MDHEN and CDR2 is SYDVKM in the germline V gene. Trimming cost V 5 bases and J 4 bases, with 12 bases left between them. CDR3 loop: CASSVTSPYNEQFF. DNA for the CDR3: TGTGCCAGCAGTGTAACTAGCCCTTACAATGAGCAGTTCTTC.

The chain joins TRBV12-3 or TRBV12-4 to TRBJ2-3; TRBD2 is a possible D gene (6 bases). Trimming left V 5 bases short and J 0 bases short, with 15 bases between. CDR3 length equals 16 residues. The CDR3 here is CASSPQQGLSTDTQYF. In nucleotides, the CDR3 is TGTGCCAGCAGTCCCCAGCAGGGACTCAGCACAGATACGCAGTATTTT.